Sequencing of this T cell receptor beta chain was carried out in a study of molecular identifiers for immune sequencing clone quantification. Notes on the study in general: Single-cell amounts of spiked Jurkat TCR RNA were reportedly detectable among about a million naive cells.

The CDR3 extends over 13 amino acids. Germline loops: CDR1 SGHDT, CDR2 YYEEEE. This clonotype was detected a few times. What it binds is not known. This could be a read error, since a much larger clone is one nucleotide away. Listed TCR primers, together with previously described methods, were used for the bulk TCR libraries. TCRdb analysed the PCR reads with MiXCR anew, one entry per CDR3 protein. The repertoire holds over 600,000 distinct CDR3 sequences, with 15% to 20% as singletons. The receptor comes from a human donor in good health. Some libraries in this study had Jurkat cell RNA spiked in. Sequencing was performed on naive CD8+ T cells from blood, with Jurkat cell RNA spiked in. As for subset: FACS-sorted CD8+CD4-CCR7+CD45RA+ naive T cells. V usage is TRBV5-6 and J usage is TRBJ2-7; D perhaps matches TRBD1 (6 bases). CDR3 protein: CASSLTGTYVQYF. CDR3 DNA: TGTGCCAGCAGCCTGACAGGTACCTACGTGCAGTACTTC.